Each of the 17 T cell receptor beta chains below was sequenced from the same sample in a study of shared clonotypes between healthy human individuals. Some clones are missing from TCRdb's copy, which holds only in-frame ones; the method was immunoSEQ multiplex PCR. Of over a million clones listed, around 98% are singletons. What was sequenced was naive CD4+ T cells sorted from blood. The sample's subset: CD45RA+ positively selected. Source of these receptors: a man between 25 and 39 years old in good health.

The chain has TRBV28 and TRBJ1-1; maybe TRBD1 (6 bases). This CDR3 contains 16 residues. Germline CDR1 and CDR2: MDHEN and SYDVKM. Trimming took off 0 bases at V and 1 base at J, with 12 bases between the two ends. CDR3 in amino acids: CASSLWGAGENTEAFF. As DNA, the CDR3 is TGTGCCAGCAGTTTATGGGGCGCAGGGGAGAACACTGAAGCTTTCTTT.

The genes are TRBV13 and TRBJ1-1, with D maybe TRBD1 (6 bases). V lost 5 bases and J 1 base, leaving 17 bases between the germline ends. This CDR3 is built from 16 residues. From germline, CDR1 is PRHDT and CDR2 FYEKMQ (reference sequence). CDR3 coding DNA: TGTGCCAGCAGCGCCCGCGGGGGGCGGAGGAACACTGAAGCTTTCTTT. Amino acids: CASSARGGRRNTEAFF.

The chain uses TRBV5-1 and TRBJ2-2, with a weak D call TRBD1 (6 bases). Germline V gives CDR1 SGHRS, CDR2 YFSETQ. V dropped 0 bases and J dropped 2 bases, with 17 bases sitting between them. The length of the CDR3 is 18 residues. DNA of the CDR3: TGCGCCAGCAGCTTGGTGAATGTACAGGGTCCTAACACCGGGGAGCTGTTTTTT. Amino acid sequence: CASSLVNVQGPNTGELFF. The full variable domain, its missing parts supplied by reference TRBV5-1 and TRBJ2-2, is KAGVTQTPRYLIKTRGQQVTLSCSPISGHRSVSWYQQTPGQGLQFLFEYFSETQRNKGNFPGRFSGRQFSNSRSEMNVSTLELGDSALYLCASSLVNVQGPNTGELFFGEGSRLTVL.

This rearrangement joins TRBV20-1 to TRBJ2-7; D gene ambiguous. The CDR3 runs to 11 residues. Per germline, CDR1 DFQATT and CDR2 SNEGSKA (reference sequence). V shed 1 base and J shed 6 bases, with 7 bases lying between them. CDR3 loop: CSARVSVEQYF. In nucleotides, the CDR3 is TGCAGTGCTAGAGTGTCGGTCGAGCAGTACTTC.

The gene calls are TRBV5-1 and TRBJ2-7; no reliable D call. This CDR3 is 15 amino acids long. The germline V and J ends were trimmed by 0 bases and 1 base, with 11 bases remaining between them. Germline V CDR1 and CDR2: SGHRS, YFSETQ. The CDR3 DNA sequence: TGCGCCAGCAGCTTGGGGTTTTCCGGGTCCTACGAGCAGTACTTC. It is translated as CASSLGFSGSYEQYF.

A remark on this clone: The same CDR3 arises from other DNA sequences in this sample as well. This chain uses TRBV28 with TRBJ2-7; 11 bases are a match to TRBD2. The CDR3 is made up of 14 amino acids. The V segment lost 9 bases and the J segment 3 bases; nucleotides outside the gene matches: 7. The germline gives CDR1 MDHEN, CDR2 SYDVKM. The CDR3 here is CASRRLAGGYEQYF. The CDR3 bases are TGTGCCAGTCGGCGGCTAGCGGGAGGCTACGAGCAGTACTTC.

This chain joins TRBV18 and TRBJ2-3; the D gene is possibly TRBD2 (6 bases). This CDR3 has 14 amino acids. The V gene lost 3 bases and the J gene lost 5 bases, with 12 bases spanning the gap. Germline V gives CDR1 KGHSH, CDR2 LQKENI. CDR3 amino acids: CASSPLGGKDTQYF. CDR3 sequence (DNA): TGTGCCAGCTCACCGCTTGGGGGGAAAGATACGCAGTATTTT.

The chain uses TRBV4-3 and TRBJ1-4, with D possibly being TRBD1 (5 bases). The length of the CDR3 is 17 residues. The germline V gene has CDR1 LGHNA and CDR2 YSLEER. V shed 0 bases and J shed 7 bases, with 18 bases lying between them. The CDR3 loop reads CASSQERSGRTVEKLFF. The CDR3 bases are TGCGCCAGCAGCCAAGAGCGGTCGGGACGGACCGTTGAAAAACTGTTTTTT.

This clone was counted once. The J gene is TRBJ2-1, the V gene TRBV7-9, with D possibly matching TRBD2 (5 bases). V was clipped by 4 bases and J by 8 bases, with 18 bases between them. The CDR3 sequence is 15 residues long. Per the germline V gene, CDR1 is SEHNR and CDR2 is FQNEAQ (reference sequence). CDR3: CASSSGGPKKDEQFF. The CDR3 DNA reads as TGTGCCAGCAGCTCGGGCGGGCCTAAAAAAGATGAGCAGTTCTTC.

This rearrangement joins TRBV11-2 to TRBJ1-2; D not certain. The V end was cut by 5 bases, the J end by 4 bases, with 11 bases between. This CDR3 has 13 amino acids. The V gene's germline CDR1 is SGHAT and CDR2 FQNNGV. The CDR3 reads CASSPRGFYGYTF. In DNA, the CDR3 is TGTGCCAGCAGCCCTCGGGGTTTCTATGGCTACACCTTC.

The rearrangement links TRBV25-1 to TRBJ2-5, with D possibly called TRBD1 or TRBD2 (5 bases each). Trimming removed 6 bases from V and 0 bases from J, with 5 bases in between. The CDR3 consists of 12 residues. The germline V gene has CDR1 MGHDK and CDR2 SYGVNS. The CDR3 DNA sequence: TGTGCCAGCAGGGGGGACCAAGAGACCCAGTACTTC. This translates into CASRGDQETQYF.

The V gene is TRBV30, the J gene TRBJ1-2; D not resolved. Germline assignment: CDR1 GTSNPN and CDR2 SVGIG (reference sequence). The CDR3 loop spans 13 amino acids. Trimming shortened V by 2 bases and J by 4 bases, and 11 bases separated the two germline ends. The CDR3 region is CAWSIGPSYGYTF. DNA of the CDR3: TGTGCCTGGAGTATCGGCCCCAGCTATGGCTACACCTTC.

The CDR3 coding sequence is TGTGCCAGCAGCTTTCCCCTTTTAGAGAGCGGGAGCCCCTTAGAGCAGTACTTC. Translating gives CASSFPLLESGSPLEQYF. The genes are TRBV7-8 and TRBJ2-7; the match to TRBD2 covers 8 bases. After removal of 3 bases from V and 7 bases from J, the junction contained 20 bases not matched to a gene. Germline V gene data show CDR1 as SGHVS and CDR2 as FQNEAQ. The CDR3 contains 18 residues.

The J gene is TRBJ2-7, the V gene TRBV9; possibly TRBD1 or TRBD2 for D (5 bases each). The germline V gene encodes CDR1 SGDLS and CDR2 YYNGEE. This CDR3 spans 15 amino acids. V was shortened by 0 bases and J by 2 bases, with 12 bases between the two germline ends. Here the CDR3 reads CASSVAWGLAYEQYF. The CDR3 coding sequence is TGTGCCAGCAGCGTAGCTTGGGGGTTAGCCTACGAGCAGTACTTC.

The V call is TRBV27, the J call TRBJ1-1, with 7 bases identical to TRBD1. The CDR3 runs 17 residues. V dropped 6 bases and J dropped 0; count of bases not matched to a gene: 13. CDR1 MNHEY and CDR2 SMNVEV come from the germline V gene (reference sequence). The CDR3: CASRRGRTGILNTEAFF. The CDR3 DNA reads TGTGCCAGCAGAAGGGGAAGGACAGGAATACTGAACACTGAAGCTTTCTTT.

The V and J genes are TRBV7-9 and TRBJ2-2, with 9 bases aligning to TRBD2. The trim removed 5 bases at V and 1 base at J, leaving 14 bases unmatched. Germline values: CDR1 SEHNR, CDR2 FQNEAQ (reference sequence). CDR3 length: 19 residues. Here the CDR3 DNA reads TGTGCCAGCAGCCCCCTTAGAGGGGCTAGCGGGAAGAACACCGGGGAGCTGTTTTTT. Its translation: CASSPLRGASGKNTGELFF. Based on the CDR3 plus reference TRBV7-9 and TRBJ2-2, the full variable domain is DTGVSQNPRHKITKRGQNVTFRCDPISEHNRLYWYRQTLGQGPEFLTYFQNEAQLEKSRLLSDRFSAERPKGSFSTLEIQRTEQGDSAMYLCASSPLRGASGKNTGELFFGEGSRLTVL.

About this clone itself: The junction departs from the called germline gene at one end, perhaps through a read error. The chain has TRBV5-6 and TRBJ2-3; no clear D. CDR3 length equals 14 residues. Germline V gene data show CDR1 as SGHDT and CDR2 as YYEEEE. The CDR3 region is CASSLPDLTNTQYF. CDR3 sequence (DNA): TGTGCCAGCAGCCTACCAGACCTCACAAATACGCAGTATTTT.